One T cell receptor beta chain is described in this entry. What it binds is not known. This CDR3 is built from 14 residues. Germline-derived CDR1 and CDR2 are KGHSH and LQKENI. V was clipped by 2 bases and J by 5 bases, with 12 bases between them. The data belong to a study of cytomegalovirus exposure and HLA in healthy donors. Separate from the approximately 700-subject first cohort was the roughly 130-subject validation cohort, to which the donors belonged. Notes on the study in general: Around 160 TCR beta chains were listed as cytomegalovirus-associated.

Sequenced by immunoSEQ multiplex PCR; TCRdb stores in-frame clones only, minus some. This table has 110,000 or so clones, more than 70% appearing once. The sample taken for sequencing was PBMCs. V gene TRBV18 combines with J gene TRBJ1-2; D call uncertain. The source of this sequence is a woman between 25 and 40 years old in good health and CMV-seronegative. CDR3: CASSPGRRSYGYTF. CDR3 DNA sequence: TGTGCCAGCTCACCAGGCAGAAGATCTTATGGCTACACCTTC.